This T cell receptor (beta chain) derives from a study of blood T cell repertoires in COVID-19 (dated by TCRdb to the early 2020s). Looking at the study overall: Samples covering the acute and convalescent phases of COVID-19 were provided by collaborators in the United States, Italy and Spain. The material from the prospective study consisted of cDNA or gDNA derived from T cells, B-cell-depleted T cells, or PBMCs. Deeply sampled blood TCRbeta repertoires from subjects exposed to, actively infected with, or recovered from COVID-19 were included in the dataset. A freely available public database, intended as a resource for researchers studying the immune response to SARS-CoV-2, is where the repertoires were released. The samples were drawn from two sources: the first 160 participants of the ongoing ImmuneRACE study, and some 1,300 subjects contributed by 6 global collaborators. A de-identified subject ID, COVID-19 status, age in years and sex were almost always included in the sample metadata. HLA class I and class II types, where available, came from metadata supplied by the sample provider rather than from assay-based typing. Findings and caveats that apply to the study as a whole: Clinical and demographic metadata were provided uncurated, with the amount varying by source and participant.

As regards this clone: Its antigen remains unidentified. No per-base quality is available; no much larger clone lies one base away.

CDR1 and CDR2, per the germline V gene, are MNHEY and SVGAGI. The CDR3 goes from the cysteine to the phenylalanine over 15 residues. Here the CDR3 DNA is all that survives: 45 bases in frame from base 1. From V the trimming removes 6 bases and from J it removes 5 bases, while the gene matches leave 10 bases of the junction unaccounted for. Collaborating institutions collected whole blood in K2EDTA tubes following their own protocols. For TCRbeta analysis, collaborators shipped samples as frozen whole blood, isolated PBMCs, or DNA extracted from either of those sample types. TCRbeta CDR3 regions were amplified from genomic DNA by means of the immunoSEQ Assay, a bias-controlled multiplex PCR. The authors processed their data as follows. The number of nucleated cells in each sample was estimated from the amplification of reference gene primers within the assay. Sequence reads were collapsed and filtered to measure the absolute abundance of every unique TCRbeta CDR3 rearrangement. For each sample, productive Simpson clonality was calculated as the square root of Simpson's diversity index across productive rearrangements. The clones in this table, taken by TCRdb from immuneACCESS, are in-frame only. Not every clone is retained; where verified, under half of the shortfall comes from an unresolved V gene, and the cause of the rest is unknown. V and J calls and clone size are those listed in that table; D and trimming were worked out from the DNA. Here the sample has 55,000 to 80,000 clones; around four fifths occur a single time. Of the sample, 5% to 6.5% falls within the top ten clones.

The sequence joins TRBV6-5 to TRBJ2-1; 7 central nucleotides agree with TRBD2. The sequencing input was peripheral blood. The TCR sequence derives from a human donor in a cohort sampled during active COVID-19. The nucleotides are TGTGCCAGCAGGAAGCGGGACCAAAAAAACAATGAGCAGTTCTTC. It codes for CASRKRDQKNNEQFF.